Listed here are 21 T cell receptor beta chains from one sample, sequenced in a study of blood T cells in healthy people across ages. Together with a sample-barcoded 5' primer, a J-beta primer mix was included in a second PCR lasting about 7 to 11 cycles. One entry per CDR3 protein results from TCRdb running MiXCR on the 5' RACE reads. This sample has around 1,900,000 distinct CDR3 sequences, with about 39% found just once. What was sequenced was blood. Receptor source: a human donor in good health.

The chain employs TRBV29-1 and TRBJ2-3; D is undetermined. Per germline, CDR1 SQVTM and CDR2 ANQGSEA. The V end was cut by 5 bases, the J end by 1 base, with 7 bases between. The CDR3 covers 12 residues. CDR3 residues: CSVTEGTDTQYF. The CDR3 nucleotides are TGCAGCGTTACCGAAGGCACAGATACGCAGTATTTT.

This clonotype came up a few times. The V and J genes are TRBV7-2 and TRBJ2-1; D is undetermined. Germline V gene lookup returns CDR1 SGHTA and CDR2 FQGNSA. The CDR3 runs to 15 residues. V shed 1 base and J shed 0 bases, with 7 bases lying between them. The CDR3, as DNA: TGTGCCAGCAGCTTAGTAAGGATCTCCTACAATGAGCAGTTCTTC. Amino acid sequence: CASSLVRISYNEQFF.

The V gene is TRBV14, the J gene TRBJ1-2; D is unresolved. Germline-derived CDR1 and CDR2 are SGHDN and FVKESK. The V end lost 2 bases, the J end lost 4 bases, and 11 bases lay between the germline ends. The CDR3 has 14 residues. In DNA, the CDR3 is TGTGCCAGCAGCCAAAGGATAAACAGCTATGGCTACACCTTC. Its translation is CASSQRINSYGYTF.

This clonotype has a handful of counts. The chain links TRBV7-8 to TRBJ2-3; perhaps TRBD1 as D (6 bases). V was pared by 5 bases and J by 6 bases, with 18 bases between. Germline V CDR1 and CDR2: SGHVS, FQNEAQ. The CDR3 is 15 residues long. CDR3 sequence (DNA): TGTGCCAGCAGCCCAGGGGTGGGGTGGGGGGATACGCAGTATTTT. This sequence encodes CASSPGVGWGDTQYF.

This clonotype has a handful of counts. The rearrangement uses TRBV7-2 and TRBJ2-2; D is undetermined. Trimming pared 3 bases from V and 5 bases from J, leaving 7 bases between. CDR1 is SGHTA and CDR2 is FQGNSA in the germline V gene. The CDR3 is 13 amino acids. CDR3 coding DNA: TGTGCCAGCAGCTTCGGGTGGACCGGGGAGCTGTTTTTT. Translating gives CASSFGWTGELFF.

The chain links TRBV20-1 to TRBJ2-7, with 8 positions matching TRBD1. Germline V CDR1 and CDR2: DFQATT, SNEGSKA (reference sequence). The CDR3 has 15 residues. V shed 0 bases and J 3 bases; nucleotides not matched to a gene: 7. The CDR3 DNA is TGCAGTGCTAGAGACATCAGCAGGGGGCTCTACGAGCAGTACTTC. This sequence encodes CSARDISRGLYEQYF.

The CDR3 DNA reads as TGTGCCAGCAGTTTCGACAGGGTTAGCTCCTACGAGCAGTACTTC. It yields the protein CASSFDRVSSYEQYF. The chain is built from TRBV6-2 or TRBV6-3 and TRBJ2-7, with 7 bases matching TRBD1. There are 15 residues in the CDR3. The V gene end was trimmed by 4 bases and the J gene end by 0 bases; junction bases not matched to a gene: 6. The V gene's germline CDR1 is MNHEY and CDR2 SVGEGT.

This clonotype was seen more than once but under ten times. The V gene is TRBV7-3, the J gene TRBJ2-1, with 15 bases aligning to TRBD2. The DNA end is a closer match to TRBJ2-7, so the J assignment may be wrong. CDR3 size: 17 residues. Germline V lookup: CDR1 SGHTA, CDR2 FQGTGA. This CDR3 reads CASSSGLAGGLGNEQYF. The DNA of the CDR3 is TGTGCCAGCAGCTCCGGACTAGCGGGGGGGTTGGGCAATGAGCAGTACTTC.

This clonotype was recorded a few times. V gene TRBV15 combines with J gene TRBJ2-5; D may be TRBD1 (5 bases). Germline V lookup: CDR1 LNHNV, CDR2 YYDKDF (reference sequence). With 0 bases removed from V and 9 bases from J, the gap between germline ends came to 14 bases. This CDR3 contains 14 residues. The CDR3 sequence is CATSRDRQLGAQYF. The DNA for the CDR3 is TGTGCCACCAGCAGAGATCGACAGTTAGGAGCCCAGTACTTC.

This sequence joins TRBV11-2 and TRBJ1-1; TRBD1 matches at 11 bases. Trimming took 6 bases from V and 0 from J; bases not matched to a gene: 6. The CDR3 has 16 residues. CDR1 is SGHAT and CDR2 is FQNNGV in the germline V gene. The DNA of the CDR3 is TGTGCCAGCAGACACGGGACAGGGGGTATGAACACTGAAGCTTTCTTT. This codes for CASRHGTGGMNTEAFF.

This clonotype was picked up a small number of times. For the CDR3, the DNA is TGTGCCAGCAGCTTAGGTTACCGGCAGGGCGGTGAGCAGTTCTTC. Its translation: CASSLGYRQGGEQFF. V is TRBV7-2 and J is TRBJ2-1, with D tentatively TRBD1 (5 bases). This CDR3 is built from 15 residues. Trimming stripped 1 base from V and 9 bases from J, with 16 bases between. The germline gives CDR1 SGHTA, CDR2 FQGNSA. The full variable domain, completed using reference TRBV7-2 and TRBJ2-1, is GAGVSQSPSNKVTEKGKDVELRCDPISGHTALYWYRQSLGQGLEFLIYFQGNSAPDKSGLPSDRFSAERTGGSVSTLTIQRTQQEDSAVYLCASSLGYRQGGEQFFGPGTRLTVL.

The chain carries TRBV27 and TRBJ2-7; no clear D. Germline loops: CDR1 MNHEY, CDR2 SMNVEV (reference sequence). This CDR3 has 11 residues. Written as DNA, the CDR3 is TGTCCCAAGGGTTTCCTCTACGAGCAGTACTTC. Amino acids: CPKGFLYEQYF.

The CDR3 protein is CASSKGHLNEQFF. CDR3 in DNA: TGTGCCAGCAGCAAGGGACACTTGAATGAGCAGTTCTTC. J is TRBJ2-1 and V is TRBV14; tentative D call: TRBD1 (6 bases). V was pared by 5 bases and J by 7 bases, with 12 bases between. Germline V lookup: CDR1 SGHDN, CDR2 FVKESK. The CDR3 is 13 amino acids.

The V and J genes are TRBV7-2 and TRBJ1-1, with a weak D call TRBD1 (6 bases). This CDR3 region has 14 residues. The germline V and J ends were trimmed by 4 bases and 3 bases, with 12 bases remaining between them. Germline V gene lookup returns CDR1 SGHTA and CDR2 FQGNSA. As DNA, the CDR3 is TGTGCCAGCAGCTCGATGTACAGGGACACTGAAGCTTTCTTT. Its protein is CASSSMYRDTEAFF.

This clonotype was counted only a few times. V gene TRBV10-3 combines with J gene TRBJ1-2; D is unresolved. The V gene's germline CDR1 is ENHRY and CDR2 SYGVKD. Trimming took 3 bases from V and 0 from J, leaving 11 bases between them. The CDR3 totals 15 residues. The CDR3 nucleotides read TGTGCCATCAGTGATGGAGCTTCCGCTAACTATGGCTACACCTTC. Its protein is CAISDGASANYGYTF.

A note on this clonotype: A read error may produce the germline difference seen at one junction end. J is TRBJ2-3 and V is TRBV29-1; TRBD2 aligns across 9 bases. From germline, CDR1 is SQVTM and CDR2 ANQGSEA. The CDR3 runs 14 residues. The CDR3 region is CSGSVRGGTGTQYF. DNA of the CDR3: TGCAGCGGCTCGGTGCGGGGGGGCACAGGTACGCAGTATTTT.

This clonotype was seen more than once but under ten times. V is TRBV28 and J is TRBJ1-4; the D gene is possibly TRBD1 (5 bases). Germline V gene data show CDR1 as MDHEN and CDR2 as SYDVKM. The V and J ends lost 3 bases and 10 bases respectively, with 9 bases between them. CDR3 length: 12 residues. This CDR3 reads CASSLGTVKLFF. CDR3 nucleotide sequence: TGTGCCAGCAGTTTGGGGACGGTAAAACTGTTTTTT.

The V and J genes are TRBV5-6 and TRBJ1-1; weak D call: TRBD1 (5 bases). Germline values: CDR1 SGHDT, CDR2 YYEEEE. This CDR3 comprises 14 residues. V lost 0 bases to trimming and J lost 8 bases, with 14 bases between them. The CDR3 coding sequence is TGTGCCAGCAGCTTGGAAATTGAGACAGCAGAAGCTTTCTTT. This gives the protein CASSLEIETAEAFF. The whole variable domain, remainder taken from reference TRBV5-6 and TRBJ1-1, is DAGVTQSPTHLIKTRGQQVTLRCSPKSGHDTVSWYQQALGQGPQFIFQYYEEEERQRGNFPDRFSGHQFPNYSSELNVNALLLGDSALYLCASSLEIETAEAFFGQGTRLTVV.

The chain is built from TRBV9 and TRBJ1-2, with D hard to call. V lost 4 bases and J lost 3, with 13 bases in between. The CDR3 extends over 14 amino acids. CDR1 is SGDLS, CDR2 YYNGEE, per germline. The CDR3 here is CASSLTDLYYGYTF. CDR3 sequence (DNA): TGTGCCAGCAGCTTGACCGATCTCTACTATGGCTACACCTTC. The whole variable domain, remainder taken from reference TRBV9 and TRBJ1-2, is DSGVTQTPKHLITATGQRVTLRCSPRSGDLSVYWYQQSLDQGLQFLIQYYNGEERAKGNILERFSAQQFPDLHSELNLSSLELGDSALYFCASSLTDLYYGYTFGSGTRLTVV.

The V gene is TRBV6-5, the J gene TRBJ1-2; D remains ambiguous. Germline V gene sequence: CDR1 MNHEY, CDR2 SVGAGI. V lost 3 bases, J lost 6 bases, and 14 bases lay in between. The CDR3 runs 14 residues. The CDR3 region is CASSYGVRGDGYTF. The DNA of the CDR3 is TGTGCCAGCAGTTATGGGGTCCGCGGCGATGGCTACACCTTC.

This clonotype was seen repeatedly, ten times or more. V usage is TRBV7-2 and J usage is TRBJ2-3; D unresolved. The germline gives CDR1 SGHTA, CDR2 FQGNSA. The CDR3 covers 11 residues. The V gene lost 7 bases and the J gene lost 2 bases, with 4 bases spanning the gap. CDR3 amino acids: CASTLTDTQYF. Here the CDR3 DNA reads TGTGCCAGCACCCTCACAGATACGCAGTATTTT.